The 8 T cell receptor beta chains reported below all come from one sample, sequenced in a study of regulatory T cells in long-lasting Graves disease. Library construction for TCR beta used iRepertoire HTBI primers and Arm-PCR of CDR3 regions. TCRdb reanalysed the multiplex PCR reads using MiXCR and keeps one entry per CDR3 protein. In the table there are about 220,000 distinct CDR3 sequences, roughly 18% of which are singletons. Time point: newly diagnosed GD, antithyroid drugs for less than 3 months. The authors made the TCR library using RNA they extracted from PBMCs. This sample also belongs to another study, concerning T cells in Graves' hyperthyroidism and ophthalmopathy.

Specimen: peripheral blood mononuclear cells (PBMCs), collected at new diagnosis, from a patient treated with antithyroid drugs. The receptors derive from a woman between 25 and 40 years old with Graves disease.

The chain has TRBV20-1 and TRBJ2-2, with 12 nucleotides matching TRBD2. Losses at the gene ends were 3 bases for V and 7 bases for J; bases not matched to a gene: 9. The V gene's germline CDR1 is DFQATT and CDR2 SNEGSKA (reference sequence). This CDR3 is 16 amino acids long. CDR3 amino acids: CSASPLAGGNGGELFF. Written as DNA, the CDR3 is TGCAGTGCTAGTCCACTAGCGGGGGGAAATGGCGGGGAGCTGTTTTTT.

This clonotype was recorded many times. The chain recombines TRBV20-1 with TRBJ1-4, with D possibly being TRBD1 (5 bases). The ends were cut back, 6 bases at V and 5 bases at J, with 19 bases in the middle. The germline CDR1 and CDR2 sequences are DFQATT and SNEGSKA (reference sequence). The CDR3 is 15 amino acids. The CDR3 is CSALPAGTTNEKLFF. The CDR3 DNA is TGCAGTGCACTTCCCGCGGGGACGACGAATGAAAAACTGTTTTTT.

This clonotype has only one observation. The chain is built from TRBV7-9 and TRBJ1-3, with D tentatively TRBD1 (5 bases). V lost 5 bases to trimming and J lost 7 bases, with 15 bases between them. The CDR3 sequence is 14 residues long. Looked up from germline, CDR1 is SEHNR and CDR2 is FQNEAQ (reference sequence). Here the CDR3 reads CASSKSPGDNTIYF. In DNA, the CDR3 is TGTGCCAGCAGCAAGAGTCCGGGGGATAACACCATATATTTT. The variable domain in full, with the rest retrieved from reference TRBV7-9 and TRBJ1-3, is DTGVSQNPRHKITKRGQNVTFRCDPISEHNRLYWYRQTLGQGPEFLTYFQNEAQLEKSRLLSDRFSAERPKGSFSTLEIQRTEQGDSAMYLCASSKSPGDNTIYFGEGSWLTVV.

This clonotype was found many times. The chain uses TRBV28 and TRBJ2-7; 9 nucleotides match TRBD2. The germline V gene encodes CDR1 MDHEN and CDR2 SYDVKM. Unmatched junction bases numbered 19, after V lost 7 bases and J lost 6 bases. This CDR3 has 17 residues. Here the CDR3 reads CASIRSWASGIRGEQYF. DNA of the CDR3: TGTGCCAGCATTCGTTCTTGGGCTAGCGGGATTCGGGGCGAGCAGTACTTC.

The chain joins TRBV10-2 to TRBJ2-7; D is perhaps TRBD1 (6 bases). Trimming took off 6 bases at V and 3 bases at J, with 12 bases between the two ends. Per the germline V gene, CDR1 is WSHSY and CDR2 is SAAADI. The CDR3 consists of 13 residues. CDR3 loop: CASRMDRGYEQYF. The DNA for the CDR3 is TGCGCCAGCAGGATGGACAGAGGCTACGAGCAGTACTTC.

This clonotype was detected only a few times. This chain's CDR3 is CASSPRTVSGGGYTF. CDR3 nucleotides: TGTGCCAGCAGCCCCCGGACAGTCTCTGGTGGTGGCTACACCTTC. The chain is built from TRBV14 and TRBJ1-2; D is perhaps TRBD1 (6 bases). This CDR3 has 15 residues. From germline, CDR1 is SGHDN and CDR2 FVKESK. Trimming left V 4 bases short and J 7 bases short, with 19 bases between.

Remarks on this clonotype: Because the CDR3 is missing its conserved closing phenylalanine or tryptophan, this is likely a read error. The DNA is omitted, as the CDR3 cannot be located on it reliably, and the CDR3 follows TCRdb's listing. The chain recombines TRBV9 with TRBJ1-4; TRBD1 is the table's D call, not checked against the DNA. Germline values: CDR1 SGDLS, CDR2 YYNGEE. The CDR3 is made up of 15 amino acids, end residues included. The CDR3 protein is CASSVGAGSNEKLFV.

This sequence joins TRBV11-2 and TRBJ1-2, with 11 bases identical to TRBD1. Looked up from germline, CDR1 is SGHAT and CDR2 is FQNNGV. The V segment lost 5 bases and the J segment 3 bases; nucleotides outside the gene matches: 8. The CDR3 has 16 residues. CDR3 loop: CASSLGQGGLDYGYTF. CDR3 nucleotide sequence: TGTGCCAGCAGCCTGGGACAGGGGGGTTTGGACTATGGCTACACCTTC. The whole variable domain, remainder taken from reference TRBV11-2 and TRBJ1-2, is EAGVAQSPRYKIIEKRQSVAFWCNPISGHATLYWYQQILGQGPKLLIQFQNNGVVDDSQLPKDRFSAERLKGVDSTLKIQPAKLEDSAVYLCASSLGQGGLDYGYTFGSGTRLTVV.